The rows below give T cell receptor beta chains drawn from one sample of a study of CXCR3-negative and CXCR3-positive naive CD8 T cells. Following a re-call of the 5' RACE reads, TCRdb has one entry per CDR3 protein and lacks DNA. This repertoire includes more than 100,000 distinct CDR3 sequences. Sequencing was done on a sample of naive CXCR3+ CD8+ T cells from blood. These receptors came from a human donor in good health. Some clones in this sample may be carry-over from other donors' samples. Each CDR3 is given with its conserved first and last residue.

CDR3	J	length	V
CSAKVRDTIYNEQFF	TRBJ2-1	15	TRBV20-1
CASSSLNNEQFF	TRBJ2-1	12	TRBV7-9
CASSREGGNYGYTF	TRBJ1-2	14	TRBV4-1
CASSRTLAWRTDTQYF	TRBJ2-3	16	TRBV14
CASSYSGALADEQFF	TRBJ2-1	15	TRBV6-5
CSAREERYEQYF	TRBJ2-7	12	TRBV20-1
CASSEGGLHEQYF	TRBJ2-7	13	TRBV10-2
CASNWGQERPQHF	TRBJ1-5	13	TRBV6-2/TRBV6-3
CASSYKSGGTGELFF	TRBJ2-2	15	TRBV6-5
CASSSPEERGSEQFF	TRBJ2-1	15	TRBV13
CASSLTLAGARTDTQYF	TRBJ2-3	17	TRBV7-9
CSAQSQYDTQYF	TRBJ2-3	12	TRBV29-1
CASSTRDSYNEQFF	TRBJ2-1	14	TRBV3-1
CSVRGGTSYEQYF	TRBJ2-7	13	TRBV29-1
CASSSVDGARNEQFF	TRBJ2-1	15	TRBV5-6
CSAGQGSYNEQFF	TRBJ2-1	13	TRBV29-1
CASSLEQGYQPQHF	TRBJ1-5	14	TRBV28
CASSLLDRGGNRPQHF	TRBJ1-5	16	TRBV7-2
CASRSPGTGVYEQYF	TRBJ2-7	15	TRBV12-3/TRBV12-4
CASTTGPPGDTQYF	TRBJ2-3	14	TRBV12-3/TRBV12-4
CSVESLDNMNTEAFF	TRBJ1-1	15	TRBV29-1
CASSLTGTTRDHEQYF	TRBJ2-7	16	TRBV7-9
CASSLAVGSQYF	TRBJ2-7	12	TRBV7-9
CASGGQVNTEAFF	TRBJ1-1	13	TRBV6-5
CASDQFAGWGTDTQYF	TRBJ2-3	16	TRBV12-3/TRBV12-4
CASSSTEGYGYTF	TRBJ1-2	13	TRBV12-3/TRBV12-4
CASSLSSGENTGELFF	TRBJ2-2	16	TRBV12-3/TRBV12-4
CASSLTPGYGYTF	TRBJ1-2	13	TRBV27
CASSVSRGANTEAFF	TRBJ1-1	15	TRBV9
CASSGIESYNEQFF	TRBJ2-1	14	TRBV9
CASSFTWESQPQHF	TRBJ1-5	14	TRBV5-6
CASSSRAVYEQYF	TRBJ2-7	13	TRBV28
CSARPVGGRNYGYTF	TRBJ1-2	15	TRBV20-1
CSVRTSEYEQYF	TRBJ2-7	12	TRBV29-1
CSVPRTFANTGELFF	TRBJ2-2	15	TRBV29-1
CASSFLRGRNTGELFF	TRBJ2-2	16	TRBV7-3
CASSLENSYEQYF	TRBJ2-7	13	TRBV5-1